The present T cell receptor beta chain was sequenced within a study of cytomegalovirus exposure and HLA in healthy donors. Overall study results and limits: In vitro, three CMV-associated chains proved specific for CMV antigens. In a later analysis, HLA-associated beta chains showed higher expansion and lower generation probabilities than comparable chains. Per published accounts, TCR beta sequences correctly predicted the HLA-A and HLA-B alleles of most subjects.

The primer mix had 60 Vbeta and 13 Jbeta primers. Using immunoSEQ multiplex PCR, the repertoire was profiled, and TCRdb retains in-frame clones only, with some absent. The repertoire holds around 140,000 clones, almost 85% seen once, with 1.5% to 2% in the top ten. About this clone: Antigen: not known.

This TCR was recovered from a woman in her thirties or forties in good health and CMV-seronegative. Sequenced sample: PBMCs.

The CDR3 here is CASSYRGQDYYTF. CDR3 coding DNA: TGTGCCAGCAGTTACCGTGGACAGGACTACTACACCTTC. V usage is TRBV6-6 and J usage is TRBJ1-2; 7 nucleotides line up with TRBD1. The CDR3 consists of 13 residues. Germline lookup yields CDR1 MNHNY and CDR2 SVGAGI (reference sequence). The V gene end was trimmed by 2 bases and the J gene end by 10 bases; junction bases not matched to a gene: 7.